This T cell receptor (beta chain) was retrieved from a study of cytomegalovirus exposure and HLA in healthy donors. The CDR3 totals 17 residues. Germline CDR1 is MNHEY and CDR2 is SMNVEV (reference sequence). Between the trimmed V and J ends, which lost 0 bases and 0 bases, there was a span of 9 bases. With 60 Vbeta and 13 Jbeta primers, the PCR was carried out. Measured with immunoSEQ multiplex PCR; TCRdb has only the in-frame clones, and not every one. This table holds about 160,000 clones, about three quarters found once. V and J are TRBV27 and TRBJ1-6; D is uncertain. The sequencing sample was made of PBMCs. This TCR derives from a female donor in good health and CMV-seronegative. The CDR3 is CASSLSASSSYNSPLHF. DNA of the CDR3: TGTGCCAGCAGTTTATCCGCCTCGAGCTCCTATAATTCACCCCTCCACTTT.